This is a list of T cell receptor beta chains from one sample in a study of T cell repertoires in cytomegalovirus infection. TCRdb called the reads again in MiXCR, with one record for every CDR3 protein. The sample contains hundreds of thousands of distinct CDR3 sequences, roughly a sixth of which appear only once. Specimen: PBMCs. The receptors were sampled from a human donor in good health (CMV status not recorded). Some clones in this sample may be carry-over from other donors' samples. CDR3s include the opening cysteine and the closing phenylalanine or tryptophan. The D gene is left open where the match is weak. Clone size is given for some rows only: seen once, a few or many times, or a class if the clone is expanded.

j_gene,abundance,v_gene,d_gene,CDR3nt,CDR3aa
TRBJ1-5,-,TRBV6-5,TRBD1,TGTGCCAGCAGACAACAGGGGACAGGCCCCCAGCATTTT,CASRQQGTGPQHF
TRBJ2-7,few,TRBV2,-,TGTGCCAGCAGTGAAGGAGGGTATAAGGGCTCCGAGCAGTACTTC,CASSEGGYKGSEQYF
TRBJ2-1,few,TRBV20-1,-,TGCAGTGCTAGCACCGGGGTTAGGAATGAGCAGTTCTTC,CSASTGVRNEQFF
TRBJ2-1,few,TRBV2,TRBD2,TGTGCCAGCCTTTTCTCCCCGGGGGGGGTATACAATGAGCAGTTCTTC,CASLFSPGGVYNEQFF
TRBJ1-1,-,TRBV12-3/TRBV12-4,-,TGTGCCAGCAGTCCTTGGAACACTGAAGCTTTCTTT,CASSPWNTEAFF
TRBJ2-5,-,TRBV20-1,-,TGCAGTGCTAGAGATGGGGGGCAAGAGACCCAGTACTTC,CSARDGGQETQYF
TRBJ1-2,few,TRBV12-3/TRBV12-4,TRBD1,TGTGCCAGCAGCAGACCGGGACAGGGGAAGGATGGCTACACCTTC,CASSRPGQGKDGYTF
TRBJ2-2,many,TRBV7-2,-,TGTGCCAGCAGCTTAGGAGGGTTTCCCGGGGAGCTGTTTTTT,CASSLGGFPGELFF
TRBJ2-1,-,TRBV18,-,TGTGCCAGCTCATCAGCCGACATTAACAATGAGCAGTTCTTC,CASSSADINNEQFF
TRBJ2-2,many,TRBV6-1,TRBD1,TGTGCCAGCAGTGAAGATTTAGCAATGGGACAGGGAGCCGGGGAGCTGTTTTTT,CASSEDLAMGQGAGELFF
TRBJ1-2,many,TRBV11-2,TRBD1,TGTGCCAGCAGCTTGATAGGGAGGCGACAGGGGGCGTCTGGCTACACCTTC,CASSLIGRRQGASGYTF
TRBJ2-7,many,TRBV6-1,-,TGTGCCAGCAGTTTGGGTGTGCTAGGGGGTACCTACGAGCAGTACTTC,CASSLGVLGGTYEQYF
TRBJ2-1,-,TRBV20-1,-,TGCAGTGAAGAGGGGGTCTCTCTTCTCAATGAGCAGTTCTTC,CSEEGVSLLNEQFF
TRBJ1-5,few,TRBV7-9,-,TGTGCCAGCAGCTTAGAGACAGGCCCCCAGCATTTT,CASSLETGPQHF
TRBJ2-5,few,TRBV7-9,-,TGTGCCAGCAGCCGGTCTACGAGGGGGTCTGAGACCCAGTACTTC,CASSRSTRGSETQYF
TRBJ1-2,-,TRBV28,TRBD1,TGTGCCAGCCAAACTCAGGGGACAGGAAACTATGGCTACACCTTC,CASQTQGTGNYGYTF
TRBJ1-1,many,TRBV7-2,-,TGTGCCAGCAGCTTAGCCAGACGTAGGGGAACTGAAGCTTTCTTT,CASSLARRRGTEAFF
TRBJ2-7,many,TRBV10-3,-,TGTGCCATCAGTGACGGCGCGGTGGAGGGGCCCAGCTCCTACGAGCAGTACTTC,CAISDGAVEGPSSYEQYF
TRBJ1-4,few,TRBV4-2,-,TGTGCCAGCAGCCAAGACGGCAGGGGAGGTGAAAAACTGTTTTTT,CASSQDGRGGEKLFF
TRBJ2-7,few,TRBV6-2/TRBV6-3,-,TGTGCCAGCAGTTACCCAGGACATAACGAGCAGTACTTC,CASSYPGHNEQYF
TRBJ1-4,many,TRBV7-3,-,TGTGCCAGCAGCCCACATATTAAAGGGCCAACTAATGAAAAACTGTTTTTT,CASSPHIKGPTNEKLFF
TRBJ2-7,few,TRBV4-1,-,TGCGCCAGCAGCCAAGTAAATTCCCCGAACTACGAGCAGTACTTC,CASSQVNSPNYEQYF
TRBJ1-6,few,TRBV27,-,TGTGCCAGCAGTTCTCCCATGAGGGTCGGAGGAAATTCACCCCTCCACTTT,CASSSPMRVGGNSPLHF
TRBJ2-3,-,TRBV20-1,-,TGCAGTGCTACAAGGGACCCCCTGGGGGACACAGATACGCAGTATTTT,CSATRDPLGDTDTQYF
TRBJ2-7,-,TRBV5-1,TRBD1,TGCGCCAGCAGCCGCGGGACAGGGGGCGACGAGCAGTACTTC,CASSRGTGGDEQYF
TRBJ2-7,many,TRBV27,-,TGTGCCAGCAGCCCCGACCTAAGAATTTTTAGACAGACACACTCCTACGAGCAGTACTTC,CASSPDLRIFRQTHSYEQYF
TRBJ2-3,few,TRBV10-2,-,TGCGCCAGTCTCCTGGACTCGGAGAGCACAGATACGCAGTATTTT,CASLLDSESTDTQYF
TRBJ2-2,many,TRBV28,-,TGTGCCAGCACCCTACCGGGGGGCGGCACCGGGGAGCTGTTTTTT,CASTLPGGGTGELFF
TRBJ2-3,-,TRBV11-3,TRBD2,TGTGCCAGCAGCGTCACCGGGAGGAGCACAGATACGCAGTATTTT,CASSVTGRSTDTQYF
TRBJ1-1,few,TRBV20-1,TRBD1,TGCAGTGCTAGTCGGGCAGGGGGTGTGTACACTGAAGCTTTCTTT,CSASRAGGVYTEAFF
TRBJ2-3,many,TRBV4-1,-,TGCGCCAGCAGCACAGGGACCCGGAGCACAGATACGCAGTATTTT,CASSTGTRSTDTQYF
TRBJ2-1,-,TRBV20-1,TRBD2,TGCAGTGCTAGAGATCGGCTAGCGGGGAATGAGCAGTTCTTC,CSARDRLAGNEQFF
TRBJ1-2,many,TRBV7-2,TRBD1,TGTGCCAGCAGCTTCGACAGGGTTCCAGCTAACTATGGCTACACCTTC,CASSFDRVPANYGYTF
TRBJ1-1,-,TRBV12-3/TRBV12-4,-,TGTGCCAGCAGTTTCAGGGTGTTGAACACTGAAGCTTTCTTT,CASSFRVLNTEAFF
TRBJ1-4,many,TRBV2,-,TGTGCCAGCAACCTGGCTAGAGCTAATGAAAAACTGTTTTTT,CASNLARANEKLFF
TRBJ2-7,many,TRBV7-2,TRBD2,TGTGCCAGCAGCCCTACCGCGGGGGGTCCTTACGAGCAGTACTTC,CASSPTAGGPYEQYF
TRBJ1-1,many,TRBV12-3/TRBV12-4,-,TGTGCCAGCAGCCCCGGTTGGGCGGCAGGCACTGAAGCTTTCTTT,CASSPGWAAGTEAFF
TRBJ2-7,few,TRBV20-1,-,TGCAGTGCTACGACCCAGCAGGGGTTGGACGAGCAGTACTTC,CSATTQQGLDEQYF
TRBJ1-2,few,TRBV24-1,-,TGTGCCACCAGTGATTTAAGGGGAGGCTACACCTTC,CATSDLRGGYTF